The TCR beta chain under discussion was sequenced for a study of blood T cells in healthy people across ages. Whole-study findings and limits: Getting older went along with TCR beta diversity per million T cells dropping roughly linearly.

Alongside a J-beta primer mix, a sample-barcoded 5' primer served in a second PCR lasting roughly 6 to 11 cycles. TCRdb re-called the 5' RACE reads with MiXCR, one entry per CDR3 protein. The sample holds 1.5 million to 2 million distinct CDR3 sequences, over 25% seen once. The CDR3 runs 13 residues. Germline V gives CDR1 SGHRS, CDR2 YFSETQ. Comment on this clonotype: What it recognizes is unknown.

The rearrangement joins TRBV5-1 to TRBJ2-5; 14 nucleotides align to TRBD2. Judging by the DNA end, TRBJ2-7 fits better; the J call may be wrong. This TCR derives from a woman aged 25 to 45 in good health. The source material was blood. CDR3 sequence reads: CASTGLAGVEQYF. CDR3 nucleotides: TGCGCCAGCACGGGACTAGCGGGAGTCGAGCAGTACTTC.